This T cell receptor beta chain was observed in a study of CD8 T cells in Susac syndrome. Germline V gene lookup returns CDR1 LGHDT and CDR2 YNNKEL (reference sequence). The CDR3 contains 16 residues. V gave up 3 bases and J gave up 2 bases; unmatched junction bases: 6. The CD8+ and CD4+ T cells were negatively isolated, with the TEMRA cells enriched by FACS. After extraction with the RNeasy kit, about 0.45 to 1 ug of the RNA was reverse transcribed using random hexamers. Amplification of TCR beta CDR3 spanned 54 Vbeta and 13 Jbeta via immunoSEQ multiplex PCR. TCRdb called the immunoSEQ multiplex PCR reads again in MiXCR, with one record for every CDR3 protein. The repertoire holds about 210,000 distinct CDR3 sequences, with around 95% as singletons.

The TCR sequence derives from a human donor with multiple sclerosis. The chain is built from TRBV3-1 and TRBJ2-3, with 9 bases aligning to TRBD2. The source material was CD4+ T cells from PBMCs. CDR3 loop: CASSQVAGALTDTQYF. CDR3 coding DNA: TGTGCCAGCAGCCAGGTAGCGGGGGCGCTCACAGATACGCAGTATTTT.